This TCR beta chain was captured in a study of blood T cell repertoires in COVID-19. Study context: There were acute and convalescent COVID-19 samples, and they came from the United States, Italy and Spain. PBMCs, B-cell-depleted T cells, or T cells provided the cDNA or gDNA that made up the material.

As handled by the study authors: Reference gene primer amplification yielded estimated nucleated cell counts. The table came from immunoSEQ multiplex PCR; TCRdb's copy has only in-frame clones and leaves some out. V and J calls and clone size are those listed in that table; D and trimming were worked out from the DNA. The sample lists 60,000 to 75,000 clones, roughly 84% seen once, with approximately 7% in the top ten. There are 14 residues in the CDR3. Germline V lookup: CDR1 MNHEY, CDR2 SMNVEV (reference sequence). J was trimmed by 6 bases and V by 2 bases; bases with no gene match: 3. V is TRBV27 and J is TRBJ2-7; TRBD2 aligns across 11 bases. The clonotype comes from a man aged 45-60 years with active COVID-19. What was sequenced was peripheral blood. The DNA for the CDR3 is TGTGCCAGCAGTTTAGGGCTAGCGGGAGGCGAGCAGTACTTC. This gives the protein CASSLGLAGGEQYF.